The 29 T cell receptor beta chains below all came from one sample that was sequenced in a study of OX40 agonist ivuxolimab in advanced cancers. Sequencing was performed with immunoSEQ multiplex PCR; in TCRdb, only in-frame clones are kept and a portion is missing. In the table there are 39,000 or so clones, around nine tenths of which are singletons. This material consisted of CD4+ or CD8+ T cells sorted from blood, taken in a trial of the OX40 agonist ivuxolimab. The receptors here all came from an adult with an advanced solid tumor such as melanoma, head and neck, liver or kidney cancer.

This chain uses TRBV19 with TRBJ2-2, with 12 nucleotides matching TRBD2. The CDR3 is 16 amino acids. Germline lookup yields CDR1 LNHDA and CDR2 SQIVND (reference sequence). After removal of 6 bases from V and 7 bases from J, the junction contained 9 bases not matched to a gene. CDR3 in amino acids: CASRPTSGGAVGELFF. The CDR3 DNA follows: TGTGCCAGTAGACCGACTAGCGGGGGAGCCGTCGGGGAGCTGTTTTTT.

This clone was found once. The chain has TRBV11-2 and TRBJ2-7, with TRBD1 identical over 7 bases. This CDR3 region has 15 residues. Germline V CDR1 and CDR2: SGHAT, FQNNGV. J was trimmed by 0 bases and V by 2 bases; bases with no gene match: 4. CDR3 sequence (DNA): TGTGCCAGCAGCTTATCCGGGGACAGCTCCTACGAGCAGTACTTC. As protein: CASSLSGDSSYEQYF.

The chain carries TRBV28 and TRBJ1-6, with D perhaps matching TRBD1 (6 bases). Germline lookup yields CDR1 MDHEN and CDR2 SYDVKM. V gave up 5 bases and J gave up 9 bases, with 17 bases separating them. The CDR3 is 15 amino acids. The CDR3 sequence: CASSPYPTGASPLHF. The CDR3 DNA sequence: TGTGCCAGCAGTCCATACCCTACGGGGGCTTCACCCCTCCACTTT.

The rearrangement joins TRBV6-5 to TRBJ2-5, with 7 bases fitting TRBD2. The CDR3 covers 16 residues. Germline V gene data show CDR1 as MNHEY and CDR2 as SVGAGI. The V gene end was trimmed by 0 bases and the J gene end by 1 base; junction bases not matched to a gene: 5. The CDR3 coding sequence is TGTGCCAGCAGTTACTCGAGGAGCGGGACCCAAGAGACCCAGTACTTC. This codes for CASSYSRSGTQETQYF.

V and J are TRBV6-4 and TRBJ2-5; 7 bases agree with TRBD2. The CDR3 is 16 residues long. J gave up 4 bases and V 5 bases, and 13 bases lay outside the gene matches. Germline assignment: CDR1 MRHNA and CDR2 SNTAGT. CDR3 coding DNA: TGTGCCAGCAGTCCCCGAGGGGAGAGCGGGACAGAGACCCAGTACTTC. As protein: CASSPRGESGTETQYF.

The chain combines TRBV7-3 with TRBJ1-1; the match to TRBD1 covers 7 bases. The ends lost 2 bases at V and 7 bases at J; junction bases unmatched: 7. CDR1 SGHTA and CDR2 FQGTGA come from the germline V gene. CDR3 length: 14 amino acids. The DNA for the CDR3 is TGTGCCAGCAGCTTATACCGGGACAGTGGTGAAGCTTTCTTT. It translates to CASSLYRDSGEAFF.

V and J are TRBV7-3 and TRBJ2-5; 12 bases are shared with TRBD1. The CDR3 has 16 amino acids. Germline lookup yields CDR1 SGHTA and CDR2 FQGTGA. J gave up 5 bases and V 5 bases, and 9 bases lay outside the gene matches. This CDR3 is CASSPGTGGGGETQYF. The CDR3 region has the DNA TGTGCCAGCAGCCCAGGGACAGGGGGCGGAGGGGAGACCCAGTACTTC.

The chain is built from TRBV5-1 and TRBJ2-3; D might be TRBD2 (6 bases). This CDR3 has 15 amino acids. Trimming cost V 0 bases and J 3 bases, with 11 bases left between them. CDR1 SGHRS and CDR2 YFSETQ come from the germline V gene. In DNA form, the CDR3 reads TGCGCCAGCAGCTTGGATGGAGGGAGGACAGATACGCAGTATTTT. Its protein product is CASSLDGGRTDTQYF. The whole variable domain, remainder taken from reference TRBV5-1 and TRBJ2-3, is KAGVTQTPRYLIKTRGQQVTLSCSPISGHRSVSWYQQTPGQGLQFLFEYFSETQRNKGNFPGRFSGRQFSNSRSEMNVSTLELGDSALYLCASSLDGGRTDTQYFGPGTRLTVL.

The J gene is TRBJ2-7, the V gene TRBV6-6; possible D gene TRBD1, 6 bases. From germline, CDR1 is MNHNY and CDR2 SVGAGI (reference sequence). Trimming shortened V by 2 bases and J by 6 bases, and 14 bases separated the two germline ends. The CDR3 runs 14 residues. CDR3: CASSYRRGTGEQYF. CDR3 in DNA: TGTGCCAGCAGTTACCGCAGGGGAACGGGCGAGCAGTACTTC.

The chain uses TRBV28 and TRBJ2-7; 10 bases align to TRBD2. The CDR3 extends over 14 amino acids. Germline V lookup: CDR1 MDHEN, CDR2 SYDVKM. V shed 6 bases and J 2 bases; nucleotides not matched to a gene: 4. The CDR3 coding sequence is TGTGCCAGCAGGAAAGCGGGAGGGCCCTACGAGCAGTACTTC. Protein sequence: CASRKAGGPYEQYF.

The rearrangement uses TRBV5-1 and TRBJ2-1, with no clear D. Per germline, CDR1 SGHRS and CDR2 YFSETQ. This CDR3 is 15 amino acids long. V shed 4 bases and J shed 6 bases, with 17 bases lying between them. The CDR3 DNA reads as TGCGCCAGCAGCCCTGGCATAGGTCCTTCCAATGAGCAGTTCTTC. Translating gives CASSPGIGPSNEQFF.

The chain is built from TRBV18 and TRBJ2-3, with TRBD1 matching over 7 bases. Germline CDR1 is KGHSH and CDR2 is LQKENI. V was clipped by 3 bases and J by 4 bases; unmatched bases: 4. The CDR3 consists of 14 residues. As DNA, the CDR3 is TGTGCCAGCTCACCGCCCGACAGGGCAGATACGCAGTATTTT. Protein: CASSPPDRADTQYF. Together with reference TRBV18 and TRBJ2-3, the CDR3 gives the full variable domain: NAGVMQNPRHLVRRRGQEARLRCSPMKGHSHVYWYRQLPEEGLKFMVYLQKENIIDESGMPKERFSAEFPKEGPSILRIQQVVRGDSAAYFCASSPPDRADTQYFGPGTRLTVL.

This clone was seen a few times. Within the sample, other DNA sequences also encode this same CDR3. The CDR3 sequence is CASSLVGGGSYEQYF. The CDR3 coding sequence is TGCGCCAGCAGCTTGGTAGGGGGAGGCTCCTACGAGCAGTACTTC. The chain has TRBV5-1 and TRBJ2-7; the D gene could be TRBD1 or TRBD2 (6 bases each). The CDR3 contains 15 residues. The V end was cut by 0 bases, the J end by 0 bases, with 10 bases between. Per germline, CDR1 SGHRS and CDR2 YFSETQ.

The chain is built from TRBV23-1 and TRBJ1-3, with 7 bases fitting TRBD1. TRBV23-1 falls under the ORF class, with uncertain function. This CDR3 is 17 amino acids long. V lost 4 bases and J lost 7; bases outside the gene matches: 16. The CDR3 DNA sequence: TGCGCCAGCAGTCGCCCGACAGGGAAGTATAGGTGGAACACCATATATTTT. Its translation: CASSRPTGKYRWNTIYF.

The chain combines TRBV5-8 with TRBJ1-2; D call uncertain. The germline V and J ends were trimmed by 4 bases and 8 bases, with 21 bases remaining between them. Germline values: CDR1 SGHTS, CDR2 YDEGEE. The CDR3 runs 15 residues. CDR3 sequence (DNA): TGTGCCAGCAGCCAAGGGCCAACACCTATTAAGGGCTACACCTTC. Translated, it gives CASSQGPTPIKGYTF.

This clone came up once. Other nucleotide sequences from this sample produce the same CDR3. This rearrangement joins TRBV5-5 to TRBJ2-5, with TRBD1 matching over 7 bases. The junction had 2 bases not matched to a gene; V was cut back by 1 base and J by 5 bases. Germline CDR1 reads SGHKS; CDR2 reads YYEKEE (reference sequence). The CDR3 length is 13 residues. The CDR3 DNA reads TGTGCCAGCAGCTTGACAGGGGCTGAGACCCAGTACTTC. Translation gives CASSLTGAETQYF.

The chain employs TRBV30 and TRBJ1-3; unclear D gene. This CDR3 contains 14 residues. CDR1 is GTSNPN, CDR2 SVGIG, per germline (reference sequence). The V and J ends lost 2 bases and 1 base respectively, with 9 bases between them. The CDR3 loop is CAWSIGISGNTIYF. For the CDR3, the DNA is TGTGCCTGGAGTATCGGGATTTCTGGAAACACCATATATTTT.

The J gene is TRBJ2-3, the V gene TRBV19, with 7 bases lining up with TRBD2. The germline CDR1 and CDR2 sequences are LNHDA and SQIVND (reference sequence). Germline trimming cut 5 bases from V and 7 bases from J; bases unmatched to any gene: 18. This CDR3 is built from 17 residues. CDR3 sequence reads: CASSLTLGGDAIYTQYF. The CDR3 nucleotides are TGTGCCAGTAGTTTGACCCTGGGGGGGGATGCTATTTATACGCAGTATTTT.

The J gene is TRBJ1-5, the V gene TRBV28, with TRBD1 as a possible D gene (5 bases). Trimming removed 6 bases from V and 2 bases from J, with 8 bases in between. This CDR3 has 13 residues. Germline V gene data show CDR1 as MDHEN and CDR2 as SYDVKM. The CDR3 is CASRGPGNQPQHF. CDR3 coding DNA: TGTGCCAGCAGGGGGCCCGGCAATCAGCCCCAGCATTTT.

The chain combines TRBV7-2 with TRBJ1-6; 7 bases are shared with TRBD1. V was clipped by 4 bases and J by 0 bases; unmatched bases: 6. The CDR3 contains 17 residues. From germline, CDR1 is SGHTA and CDR2 FQGNSA. In DNA form, the CDR3 reads TGTGCCAGCAGCTCTACACAGGGGAGCTCCTATAATTCACCCCTCCACTTT. It translates to CASSSTQGSSYNSPLHF.

The chain combines TRBV29-1 with TRBJ1-4; D might be TRBD1 (5 bases). The V end was cut by 6 bases, the J end by 0 bases, with 11 bases between. The CDR3 extends over 14 amino acids. Germline CDR1 reads SQVTM; CDR2 reads ANQGSEA. CDR3 in amino acids: CSVAGTATNEKLFF. The CDR3 DNA is TGCAGCGTAGCCGGGACGGCAACTAATGAAAAACTGTTTTTT.

This sequence joins TRBV7-8 and TRBJ2-1, with D possibly matching TRBD1 (5 bases). The CDR3 consists of 13 residues. Germline CDR1 and CDR2: SGHVS and FQNEAQ. Trimming stripped 2 bases from V and 8 bases from J, with 10 bases between. CDR3 coding DNA: TGTGCCAGCAGCTTAAGCAGGGTGGATGAGCAGTTCTTC. Its protein product is CASSLSRVDEQFF. Combining the CDR3 with reference TRBV7-8 and TRBJ2-1 gives the whole variable domain GAGVSQSPRYKVAKRGQDVALRCDPISGHVSLFWYQQALGQGPEFLTYFQNEAQLDKSGLPSDRFFAERPEGSVSTLKIQRTQQEDSAVYLCASSLSRVDEQFFGPGTRLTVL.

The V and J genes are TRBV5-6 and TRBJ1-4, with 7 nucleotides matching TRBD1. The V segment lost 2 bases and the J segment 2 bases; nucleotides outside the gene matches: 6. The V gene's germline CDR1 is SGHDT and CDR2 YYEEEE. CDR3 length equals 16 residues. Here the CDR3 reads CASSFTRQGTNEKLFF. The CDR3 DNA follows: TGTGCCAGCAGCTTTACCCGACAGGGCACTAATGAAAAACTGTTTTTT.

The chain has TRBV7-9 and TRBJ2-1, with D possibly being TRBD1 (6 bases). The CDR3 covers 15 residues. V gave up 4 bases and J gave up 6 bases, with 16 bases separating them. Germline loops: CDR1 SEHNR, CDR2 FQNEAQ (reference sequence). The CDR3 sequence is CASSWDKKITNEQFF. The CDR3 nucleotides are TGTGCCAGCAGCTGGGACAAGAAAATAACCAATGAGCAGTTCTTC.

This clone is a singleton in its sample. The rearrangement uses TRBV7-2 and TRBJ2-3; D may be TRBD2 (6 bases). The CDR3 extends over 12 amino acids. The V end was cut by 5 bases, the J end by 6 bases, with 9 bases between. CDR1 and CDR2 (germline): SGHTA, FQGNSA. The CDR3 nucleotides are TGTGCCAGCAGCCGGGGGAGGGATACGCAGTATTTT. Protein: CASSRGRDTQYF. Supplemented by reference TRBV7-2 and TRBJ2-3, the full variable domain reads GAGVSQSPSNKVTEKGKDVELRCDPISGHTALYWYRQSLGQGLEFLIYFQGNSAPDKSGLPSDRFSAERTGGSVSTLTIQRTQQEDSAVYLCASSRGRDTQYFGPGTRLTVL.

The chain employs TRBV7-2 and TRBJ2-5, with 11 bases aligning to TRBD2. V was pared by 1 base and J by 7 bases, with 8 bases of the junction left unmatched. The germline V gene encodes CDR1 SGHTA and CDR2 FQGNSA. This CDR3 spans 16 amino acids. CDR3 DNA sequence: TGTGCCAGCAGCTTAGGCCTAGCGGGAGGCTTGGGGACCCAGTACTTC. The encoded protein is CASSLGLAGGLGTQYF.

The chain recombines TRBV19 with TRBJ1-2; D is ambiguous. Germline-derived CDR1 and CDR2 are LNHDA and SQIVND (reference sequence). The CDR3 spans 12 residues. Trimming cost V 6 bases and J 6 bases, with 11 bases left between them. The CDR3 region has the DNA TGTGCCAGTAGGGACGGAGGAGATGGCTACACCTTC. It is translated as CASRDGGDGYTF. The whole variable domain, filled in from reference TRBV19 and TRBJ1-2, reads DGGITQSPKYLFRKEGQNVTLSCEQNLNHDAMYWYRQDPGQGLRLIYYSQIVNDFQKGDIAEGYSVSREKKESFPLTVTSAQKNPTAFYLCASRDGGDGYTFGSGTRLTVV.

The chain combines TRBV7-9 with TRBJ2-1; TRBD2 agrees at 7 bases. J gave up 5 bases and V 2 bases, and 6 bases lay outside the gene matches. The CDR3 contains 15 residues. Germline values: CDR1 SEHNR, CDR2 FQNEAQ (reference sequence). The CDR3 DNA sequence: TGTGCCAGCAGCTTACTGGCGGGAGTTAACAATGAGCAGTTCTTC. Translated: CASSLLAGVNNEQFF.

V gene TRBV10-3 combines with J gene TRBJ1-2; TRBD1 matches at 8 bases. Germline CDR1 reads ENHRY; CDR2 reads SYGVKD. CDR3 length equals 14 residues. The ends lost 6 bases at V and 5 bases at J; junction bases unmatched: 8. The CDR3 coding sequence is TGTGCCATCAGAGGACAGGGCGGTGAATATGGCTACACCTTC. Translation: CAIRGQGGEYGYTF.